A single count supports the clone carrying this T cell receptor beta chain. Germline V gene data show CDR1 as SNHLY and CDR2 as FYNNEI. The CDR3 sequence is 14 residues long. Trimming shortened V by 7 bases and J by 3 bases, and 13 bases separated the two germline ends. The source of the sample is a study of T cell responses to AZD1222 COVID-19 vaccine. This table comes from immunoSEQ multiplex PCR, and its TCRdb copy is limited to in-frame clones, with some not included. Of 90,000 to 130,000 clones listed, about 90% are singletons. The material was peripheral blood, obtained 28 days after the second AZD1222 dose. The clonotype was recovered from an adult who received the AZD1222 COVID-19 vaccine. The chain recombines TRBV2 with TRBJ1-5, with a weak D call TRBD1 (6 bases). In DNA, the CDR3 is TGTGCCAGCAACAGGGCGGATACCAATCAGCCCCAGCATTTT. Encoded protein: CASNRADTNQPQHF.